This T cell receptor beta chain comes out of a study of cytomegalovirus exposure and HLA in healthy donors. PCR used 60 Vbeta primers and 13 Jbeta primers. Sequencing was performed with immunoSEQ multiplex PCR; in TCRdb, only in-frame clones are kept and a portion is missing. This table holds some 100,000 clones, about 70% found once. Sequenced sample: PBMCs. This sequence was found in a human donor in good health.

The CDR3 sequence: CASSQEIRTVGYTF. In nucleotides, the CDR3 is TGCGCCAGCAGCCAAGAAATAAGGACAGTTGGCTACACCTTC. This chain connects TRBV4-3 to TRBJ1-2, with D maybe TRBD1 (6 bases). The V and J ends lost 0 bases and 7 bases respectively, with 12 bases between them. The CDR3 has 14 amino acids. CDR1 is LGHNA, CDR2 YSLEER, per germline.